The 17 T cell receptor beta chains below were found in one sample sequenced in a study of shared clonotypes between healthy human individuals. TCRdb's table, derived via immunoSEQ multiplex PCR, lists solely in-frame clones and lacks some. The data hold 550,000 to 800,000 clones, with roughly 87% observed a single time. The sequenced sample was memory CD8+ T cells from PBMCs. Subset reported: CD45RO+ cells pooled with CCR7-negative TemRA cells. The receptors shown here come from a man between 18 and 29 years old in good health. Some clones in this sample may be carry-over from other donors' samples.

The genes are TRBV30 and TRBJ1-4, with D perhaps TRBD1 (5 bases). The CDR3 runs 15 residues. The V end lost 0 bases, the J end lost 4 bases, and 12 bases lay between the germline ends. Germline V gives CDR1 GTSNPN, CDR2 SVGIG (reference sequence). The CDR3 spells CAWSVGPYLNEKLFF. CDR3 sequence (DNA): TGTGCCTGGAGTGTGGGACCGTACCTTAATGAAAAACTGTTTTTT.

This chain joins TRBV7-8 and TRBJ2-1; TRBD2 agrees at 9 bases. CDR1 is SGHVS, CDR2 FQNEAQ, per germline. V dropped 2 bases and J dropped 3; count of bases not matched to a gene: 2. The CDR3 extends over 15 amino acids. Written as DNA, the CDR3 is TGTGCCAGCAGCTTACATAGCGGGAGCTACAATGAGCAGTTCTTC. Residues: CASSLHSGSYNEQFF.

This chain joins TRBV11-1 and TRBJ1-1; TRBD1 is a possible D gene (6 bases). The V end lost 5 bases, the J end lost 2 bases, and 15 bases lay between the germline ends. Germline V gene lookup returns CDR1 SGHAT and CDR2 FQDESV (reference sequence). The length of the CDR3 is 15 residues. The CDR3 DNA follows: TGTGCCAGCAGCCCCCGACAGGAGCCTAACACTGAAGCTTTCTTT. It yields the protein CASSPRQEPNTEAFF.

As for this clone: In the same sample, other DNA sequences code for this CDR3. The genes are TRBV9 and TRBJ2-7; 7 nucleotides line up with TRBD1. The V segment lost 0 bases and the J segment 2 bases; nucleotides outside the gene matches: 2. Germline CDR1 and CDR2: SGDLS and YYNGEE. The CDR3 is 14 residues long. CDR3 residues: CASSVGTGAYEQYF. The DNA of the CDR3 is TGTGCCAGCAGCGTAGGTACAGGGGCCTACGAGCAGTACTTC.

The V call is TRBV29-1, the J call TRBJ2-1; TRBD1 matches 8 bases. With V trimmed by 1 base and J by 4 bases, 3 bases remained unmatched. The CDR3 spans 14 residues. Germline V gene sequence: CDR1 SQVTM, CDR2 ANQGSEA. CDR3 protein: CSVEAGQGYNEQFF. CDR3 DNA: TGCAGCGTTGAAGCCGGACAGGGTTACAATGAGCAGTTCTTC.

This rearrangement joins TRBV27 to TRBJ2-3; 9 bases agree with TRBD2. Germline-derived CDR1 and CDR2 are MNHEY and SMNVEV (reference sequence). The CDR3 has 18 amino acids. The ends lost 6 bases at V and 3 bases at J; junction bases unmatched: 16. CDR3 nucleotides: TGTGCCAGCAGCCTCTACTATGGCGGGAGGGCCGGGACAGATACGCAGTATTTT. As protein: CASSLYYGGRAGTDTQYF.

CDR3 in DNA: TGCGCCAGCAAAGACCGGGGAACTGAAGCTTTCTTT. It codes for CASKDRGTEAFF. V gene TRBV5-1 combines with J gene TRBJ1-1; D is undetermined. CDR1 SGHRS and CDR2 YFSETQ come from the germline V gene. CDR3 length: 12 amino acids. V was shortened by 6 bases and J by 5 bases, with 11 bases between the two germline ends.

The rearrangement joins TRBV11-3 to TRBJ2-1, with 10 nucleotides matching TRBD2. This CDR3 has 14 amino acids. With 8 bases clipped from V and 8 bases from J, the junction kept 9 bases outside the gene matches. Per the germline V gene, CDR1 is SGHNT and CDR2 is YENEEA. This chain's CDR3 is CASSSGRGYDEQFF. The DNA for the CDR3 is TGTGCCAGCTCCAGCGGGAGGGGGTACGATGAGCAGTTCTTC.

V usage is TRBV5-4 and J usage is TRBJ1-4, with D tentatively TRBD1 (5 bases). This CDR3 is 15 amino acids long. Germline V CDR1 and CDR2: SGHNT, YYREEE (reference sequence). V gave up 4 bases and J gave up 8 bases, with 18 bases separating them. The CDR3 spells CASSKEEWGEEKLFF. In nucleotides, the CDR3 is TGTGCCAGCAGCAAGGAGGAGTGGGGGGAAGAAAAACTGTTTTTT.

The chain has TRBV6-4 and TRBJ2-1; TRBD2 agrees at 8 bases. V lost 6 bases, J lost 1 base, and 8 bases stayed unmatched. Germline lookup yields CDR1 MRHNA and CDR2 SNTAGT. CDR3 size: 16 residues. The CDR3 protein is CASSPTSVRSYNEQFF. The CDR3 bases are TGTGCCAGCAGCCCGACTAGCGTGAGGTCCTACAATGAGCAGTTCTTC.

The V gene is TRBV9, the J gene TRBJ1-1; no clear D. Germline assignment: CDR1 SGDLS and CDR2 YYNGEE. Trimming removed 3 bases at V and 0 bases at J, with 6 bases between. The CDR3 contains 13 residues. CDR3 in DNA: TGTGCCAGCAGCGCCGCGCTGAACACTGAAGCTTTCTTT. Its translation: CASSAALNTEAFF.

V is TRBV4-1 and J is TRBJ2-3; tentatively, D is TRBD2 (6 bases). The germline V gene has CDR1 MGHRA and CDR2 YSYEKL. The CDR3 spans 17 residues. Trimming took off 0 bases at V and 0 bases at J, with 13 bases between the two ends. CDR3 nucleotides: TGCGCCAGCAGCCAAGATTGGGCGGGGCTCAGCACAGATACGCAGTATTTT. It translates to CASSQDWAGLSTDTQYF.

This clone was observed a single time. The chain combines TRBV29-1 with TRBJ1-2; D unresolved. Germline CDR1 and CDR2: SQVTM and ANQGSEA. Trimming shortened V by 4 bases and J by 0 bases, and 21 bases separated the two germline ends. This CDR3 comprises 17 residues. CDR3 DNA: TGCAGCGTTGTATTTGTGAAGGACCGCACAACTAACTATGGCTACACCTTC. Its protein is CSVVFVKDRTTNYGYTF.

The chain employs TRBV19 and TRBJ1-5; D is uncertain. The CDR3 covers 15 residues. V was clipped by 3 bases and J by 0 bases, with 9 bases between them. Germline-derived CDR1 and CDR2 are LNHDA and SQIVND (reference sequence). The CDR3 sequence: CASSMAGSSNQPQHF. In nucleotides, the CDR3 is TGTGCCAGTAGTATGGCAGGTTCTAGCAATCAGCCCCAGCATTTT.

The chain combines TRBV7-3 with TRBJ2-4; 12 bases line up with TRBD2. CDR1 is SGHTA, CDR2 FQGTGA, per germline. V shed 5 bases and J 4 bases; nucleotides not matched to a gene: 6. The CDR3 has 16 amino acids. The CDR3: CASSPGLAGPKNIQYF. Here the CDR3 DNA reads TGTGCCAGCAGCCCAGGACTAGCGGGGCCAAAAAACATTCAGTACTTC.

The rearrangement joins TRBV30 to TRBJ2-1; D remains ambiguous. Germline V gene data show CDR1 as GTSNPN and CDR2 as SVGIG (reference sequence). Trimming stripped 2 bases from V and 5 bases from J, with 4 bases between. This CDR3 contains 11 residues. In DNA, the CDR3 is TGTGCCTGGAGTCCTGACAATGAGCAGTTCTTC. This gives the protein CAWSPDNEQFF.

The genes are TRBV9 and TRBJ2-7; the D gene could be TRBD1 or TRBD2 (5 bases each). Trimming took off 4 bases at V and 6 bases at J, with 17 bases between the two ends. CDR3 length equals 14 residues. CDR1 is SGDLS, CDR2 YYNGEE, per germline. In DNA, the CDR3 is TGTGCCAGCAGCCCCGGGACCGTCAGCGGCGAGCAGTACTTC. It specifies CASSPGTVSGEQYF.